This entry lists 27 T cell receptor beta chains sequenced from one sample in a study of blood T cell repertoires in COVID-19. Repertoires were generated with immunoSEQ multiplex PCR, while TCRdb's copy carries only in-frame clones and drops some. The profile shows about 150,000 clones, about 88% of them singletons. The source material was peripheral blood. Receptor source: a human donor with acute or convalescent COVID-19. The donor label of this sample is uncertain.

V gene TRBV19 combines with J gene TRBJ1-6, with TRBD1 as a possible D gene (5 bases). Trimming took off 2 bases at V and 16 bases at J, with 12 bases between the two ends. The CDR3 has 12 residues. CDR1 is LNHDA, CDR2 SQIVND, per germline (reference sequence). The CDR3 region has the DNA TGTGCCAGTAGTATATCCCAGGGCTTTCTCCACTTT. Residues: CASSISQGFLHF.

This clone was seen a few times. The chain combines TRBV2 with TRBJ1-5, with 9 nucleotides matching TRBD1. The length of the CDR3 is 17 residues. CDR1 and CDR2 from the germline V gene are SNHLY and FYNNEI. V lost 7 bases, J lost 0 bases, and 10 bases stayed unmatched. In DNA form, the CDR3 reads TGTGCCAGCACCGGGGACAGGGTGGGAGTTAGCAATCAGCCCCAGCATTTT. Translated: CASTGDRVGVSNQPQHF. Variable domain in full (rest from reference TRBV2 and TRBJ1-5): EPEVTQTPSHQVTQMGQEVILRCVPISNHLYFYWYRQILGQKVEFLVSFYNNEISEKSEIFDDQFSVERPDGSNFTLKIRSTKLEDSAMYFCASTGDRVGVSNQPQHFGDGTRLSIL.

This chain connects TRBV19 to TRBJ1-4; TRBD1 is a possible D gene (5 bases). The germline V gene encodes CDR1 LNHDA and CDR2 SQIVND (reference sequence). The ends were cut back, 6 bases at V and 0 bases at J, with 11 bases in the middle. This CDR3 contains 15 residues. The CDR3 DNA reads TGTGCCAGTAGCGGAGGGGATGCAACTAATGAAAAACTGTTTTTT. This translates into CASSGGDATNEKLFF.

The gene calls are TRBV15 and TRBJ1-2; D is perhaps TRBD1 (5 bases). This CDR3 contains 16 residues. Germline V CDR1 and CDR2: LNHNV, YYDKDF (reference sequence). V lost 1 base and J 5 bases, leaving 17 bases between the germline ends. CDR3 protein: CATSRGEQALQYGYTF. CDR3 bases: TGTGCCACCAGCAGAGGCGAACAGGCTCTACAGTATGGCTACACCTTC.

For this clone: The junction departs from the called germline gene at one end, perhaps through a read error. The gene calls are TRBV19 and TRBJ2-1; TRBD2 might be the D (5 bases). The germline V gene has CDR1 LNHDA and CDR2 SQIVND (reference sequence). CDR3 length: 11 amino acids. For the CDR3, the DNA is TGTGCCAGTAGTCCTGAGGTGGGAGTAGTCTTC. Translated, it gives CASSPEVGVVF.

The CDR3 region is CASSSGTSGTYGYTF. CDR3 sequence (DNA): TGTGCCAGCAGCTCTGGGACATCTGGGACCTATGGCTACACCTTC. J is TRBJ1-2 and V is TRBV7-2, with D possibly TRBD1 on 6 matching bases. V was pared by 4 bases and J by 4 bases, with 16 bases between. The CDR3 extends over 15 amino acids. In germline, CDR1 is SGHTA, CDR2 FQGNSA. The variable domain in full, completed from reference TRBV7-2 and TRBJ1-2, reads GAGVSQSPSNKVTEKGKDVELRCDPISGHTALYWYRQSLGQGLEFLIYFQGNSAPDKSGLPSDRFSAERTGGSVSTLTIQRTQQEDSAVYLCASSSGTSGTYGYTFGSGTRLTVV.

The CDR3 nucleotides read TGTGCCAGCAGCTTAGTTAGCGGGGAAATATACAATGAGCAGTTCTTC. Protein product: CASSLVSGEIYNEQFF. The V and J genes are TRBV7-2 and TRBJ2-1; 8 positions match TRBD2. Germline loops: CDR1 SGHTA, CDR2 FQGNSA. The J segment lost 4 bases and the V segment lost 1 base, leaving 6 bases of the junction unmatched. The CDR3 covers 16 residues.

J is TRBJ1-5 and V is TRBV2; 8 positions agree with TRBD1. J gave up 3 bases and V 6 bases, and 7 bases lay outside the gene matches. The CDR3 extends over 15 amino acids. Germline CDR1 is SNHLY and CDR2 is FYNNEI. The CDR3 DNA reads TGTGCCAGCAGCCGACAGGGGAAGGTCAATCAGCCCCAGCATTTT. As protein: CASSRQGKVNQPQHF.

The genes are TRBV5-1 and TRBJ1-4; D may be TRBD1 (6 bases). Per germline, CDR1 SGHRS and CDR2 YFSETQ. CDR3 size: 14 residues. The germline V and J ends were trimmed by 2 bases and 3 bases, with 8 bases remaining between them. This CDR3 is CASSFEGANEKLFF. CDR3 coding DNA: TGCGCCAGCAGCTTTGAGGGGGCTAATGAAAAACTGTTTTTT.

The gene calls are TRBV30 and TRBJ1-4; 8 nucleotides agree with TRBD1. The CDR3 extends over 14 amino acids. Germline assignment: CDR1 GTSNPN and CDR2 SVGIG (reference sequence). The ends lost 1 base at V and 4 bases at J; junction bases unmatched: 2. The CDR3 region has the DNA TGTGCCTGGAGTGCGGACAGGGTTAATGAAAAACTGTTTTTT. Residues: CAWSADRVNEKLFF.

The genes are TRBV5-1 and TRBJ2-5; TRBD2 aligns across 11 bases. This CDR3 is 18 amino acids long. In germline, CDR1 is SGHRS, CDR2 YFSETQ. Trimming cost V 0 bases and J 2 bases; bases outside gene matches: 9. The CDR3 region is CASSLGLAGTRGQETQYF. The CDR3 coding sequence is TGCGCCAGCAGCTTGGGACTAGCGGGAACCAGAGGGCAAGAGACCCAGTACTTC.

The CDR3 DNA reads as TGTGCCAGCAGCTTAGCACTAGCGGGGGGCAATGAGCAGTTCTTC. Encoded protein: CASSLALAGGNEQFF. J is TRBJ2-1 and V is TRBV11-2, with TRBD2 matching 12 bases. Trimming removed 1 base from V and 6 bases from J; junction bases left unmatched: 1. The CDR3 has 15 residues. Germline V lookup: CDR1 SGHAT, CDR2 FQNNGV. The entire variable domain, with the rest obtained from reference TRBV11-2 and TRBJ2-1, is as follows: EAGVAQSPRYKIIEKRQSVAFWCNPISGHATLYWYQQILGQGPKLLIQFQNNGVVDDSQLPKDRFSAERLKGVDSTLKIQPAKLEDSAVYLCASSLALAGGNEQFFGPGTRLTVL.

This chain uses TRBV10-3 with TRBJ1-3; D gene unclear. Germline V gives CDR1 ENHRY, CDR2 SYGVKD. V dropped 2 bases and J dropped 4 bases, with 12 bases sitting between them. This CDR3 region has 15 residues. The CDR3 sequence is CAISEAEVRGNTIYF. In nucleotides, the CDR3 is TGTGCCATCAGTGAGGCGGAGGTACGGGGAAACACCATATATTTT.

Regarding this clone: This sample includes further DNA sequences coding for the same CDR3. The V and J genes are TRBV6-2 or TRBV6-3 and TRBJ1-1; TRBD1 is a possible D gene (5 bases). The CDR3 totals 13 residues. Trimming took off 3 bases at V and 1 base at J, with 6 bases between the two ends. The germline V gene has CDR1 MNHEY and CDR2 SVGEGT. CDR3 region: CASSYRGNTEAFF. CDR3 sequence (DNA): TGTGCCAGCAGTTATAGGGGGAACACTGAAGCTTTCTTT.

The chain couples TRBV29-1 to TRBJ1-4, with D perhaps matching TRBD1 (6 bases). The CDR3 has 13 residues. Deletions cut 7 bases from V and 7 bases from J, with 16 bases between. Germline CDR1 SQVTM, CDR2 ANQGSEA. CDR3 DNA sequence: TGCAGCGCGGGGGCAGGGGTGTCTGAAAAACTGTTTTTT. Amino acids: CSAGAGVSEKLFF.

The gene calls are TRBV3-1 (or the pseudogene TRBV3-2) and TRBJ2-1, with TRBD1 matching 10 bases. CDR1 is LGHDT, CDR2 YNNKEL, per germline (reference sequence). The CDR3 is 16 residues long. The junction had 9 bases not matched to a gene; V was cut back by 0 bases and J by 10 bases. The CDR3 sequence: CASSQDFTGQGKEQFF. The DNA of the CDR3 is TGTGCCAGCAGCCAAGATTTTACGGGACAGGGGAAGGAGCAGTTCTTC.

The chain is built from TRBV20-1 and TRBJ2-7; D is uncertain. This CDR3 comprises 11 residues. Germline CDR1 and CDR2: DFQATT and SNEGSKA (reference sequence). Trimming took off 7 bases at V and 0 bases at J, with 7 bases between the two ends. CDR3 DNA sequence: TGCAGTGGCGTGAGCTCCTACGAGCAGTACTTC. Its protein is CSGVSSYEQYF.

V and J are TRBV9 and TRBJ1-2, with 10 bases aligning to TRBD1. J gave up 4 bases and V 1 base, and 4 bases lay outside the gene matches. The CDR3 runs 15 residues. Germline V lookup: CDR1 SGDLS, CDR2 YYNGEE. CDR3 DNA sequence: TGTGCCAGCAGCGTAACGGGACAGGGGACCTATGGCTACACCTTC. This codes for CASSVTGQGTYGYTF.

This chain links TRBV27 with TRBJ1-2; possibly TRBD1 for D (6 bases). Germline V CDR1 and CDR2: MNHEY, SMNVEV (reference sequence). The germline V and J ends were trimmed by 5 bases and 3 bases, with 7 bases remaining between them. The CDR3 is 12 amino acids. The DNA for the CDR3 is TGTGCCAGCAGTACAGGGCACTATGGCTACACCTTC. It encodes CASSTGHYGYTF.

The genes are TRBV2 and TRBJ2-7, with 7 bases matching TRBD1. The V segment lost 0 bases and the J segment 6 bases; nucleotides outside the gene matches: 2. The CDR3 runs 13 residues. Germline assignment: CDR1 SNHLY and CDR2 FYNNEI. The CDR3 sequence is CASSEAGGGEQYV. The CDR3 bases are TGTGCCAGCAGTGAAGCAGGGGGCGGCGAGCAGTACGTC.

The rearrangement uses TRBV6-6 and TRBJ1-4, with D uncertain. The germline CDR1 and CDR2 sequences are MNHNY and SVGAGI (reference sequence). With 2 bases removed from V and 15 bases from J, the gap between germline ends came to 13 bases. The CDR3 sequence is 12 residues long. The CDR3 here is CASSYQAPGVFF. The CDR3 coding sequence is TGTGCCAGCAGTTACCAGGCTCCCGGGGTGTTTTTT.

The chain carries TRBV5-8 and TRBJ1-4; 7 nucleotides match TRBD1. This CDR3 comprises 15 residues. V was pared by 0 bases and J by 6 bases, with 5 bases of the junction left unmatched. Germline loops: CDR1 SGHTS, CDR2 YDEGEE. The CDR3 nucleotides are TGTGCCAGCAGCTTGGGAACAACAGGGGATGAAAAACTGTTTTTT. This codes for CASSLGTTGDEKLFF.

V and J are TRBV7-3 and TRBJ2-7, with D hard to call. Germline V CDR1 and CDR2: SGHTA, FQGTGA. The CDR3 is made up of 16 amino acids. The V and J ends lost 5 bases and 7 bases respectively, with 24 bases between them. The CDR3, as DNA: TGTGCCAGCAGCCCCCAAGTAGTCCGACCGACTGGGGAGCAGTACTTC. Amino acids: CASSPQVVRPTGEQYF.

Only one count was recorded for this clone. The chain carries TRBV19 and TRBJ2-1; TRBD1 agrees at 12 bases. Trimming took 4 bases from V and 13 from J; bases not matched to a gene: 11. CDR1 and CDR2 from the germline V gene are LNHDA and SQIVND (reference sequence). The CDR3 contains 15 residues. CDR3 coding DNA: TGTGCCAGTAGTAAGCCCGGGACAGGGGGCTTTGGACAGTTCTTC. Translated: CASSKPGTGGFGQFF. The full variable domain, in which reference TRBV19 and TRBJ2-1 provide the parts outside the CDR3, is DGGITQSPKYLFRKEGQNVTLSCEQNLNHDAMYWYRQDPGQGLRLIYYSQIVNDFQKGDIAEGYSVSREKKESFPLTVTSAQKNPTAFYLCASSKPGTGGFGQFFGPGTRLTVL.

The genes are TRBV30 and TRBJ1-5, with TRBD1 identical over 8 bases. The CDR3 has 14 residues. CDR1 GTSNPN and CDR2 SVGIG come from the germline V gene (reference sequence). With 2 bases clipped from V and 8 bases from J, the junction kept 8 bases outside the gene matches. CDR3 DNA: TGTGCCTGGAGTCCACCCTCGACAGGGGAGCCCCAGCATTTT. Amino acid sequence: CAWSPPSTGEPQHF. Complete variable domain (other parts from reference TRBV30 and TRBJ1-5): SQTIHQWPATLVQPVGSPLSLECTVEGTSNPNLYWYRQAAGRGLQLLFYSVGIGQISSEVPQNLSASRPQDRQFILSSKKLLLSDSGFYLCAWSPPSTGEPQHFGDGTRLSIL.

This clone was picked up a small number of times. The chain carries TRBV19 and TRBJ1-2; the D gene is possibly TRBD1 (5 bases). Germline lookup yields CDR1 LNHDA and CDR2 SQIVND (reference sequence). The CDR3 totals 12 residues. V lost 5 bases and J lost 2, with 6 bases in between. The CDR3 loop reads CASSGQNYGYTF. As DNA, the CDR3 is TGTGCCAGTAGTGGACAAAACTATGGCTACACCTTC.

The chain employs TRBV30 and TRBJ1-1, with a weak D call TRBD1 (5 bases). CDR1 and CDR2 from the germline V gene are GTSNPN and SVGIG (reference sequence). The CDR3 is 13 residues long. With 5 bases removed from V and 1 base from J, the gap between germline ends came to 11 bases. In DNA form, the CDR3 reads TGTGCCTGGGCAAGACAGAAGAACACTGAAGCTTTCTTT. Its translation is CAWARQKNTEAFF.